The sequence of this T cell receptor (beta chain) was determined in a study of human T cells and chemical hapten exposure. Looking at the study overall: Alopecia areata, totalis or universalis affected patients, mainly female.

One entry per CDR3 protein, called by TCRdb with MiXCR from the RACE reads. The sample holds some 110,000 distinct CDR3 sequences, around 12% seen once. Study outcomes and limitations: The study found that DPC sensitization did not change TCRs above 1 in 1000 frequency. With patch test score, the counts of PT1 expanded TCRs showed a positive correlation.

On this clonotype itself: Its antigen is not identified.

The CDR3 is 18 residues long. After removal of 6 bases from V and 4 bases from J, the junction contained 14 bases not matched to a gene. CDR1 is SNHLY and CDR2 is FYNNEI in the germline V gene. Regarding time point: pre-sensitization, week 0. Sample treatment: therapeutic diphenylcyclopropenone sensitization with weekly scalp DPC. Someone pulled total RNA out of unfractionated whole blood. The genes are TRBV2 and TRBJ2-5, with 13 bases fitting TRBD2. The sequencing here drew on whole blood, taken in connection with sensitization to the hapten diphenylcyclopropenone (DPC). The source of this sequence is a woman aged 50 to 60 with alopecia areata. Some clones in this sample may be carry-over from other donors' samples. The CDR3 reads CASSPDLRTSGGLETQYF. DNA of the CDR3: TGTGCCAGCAGCCCGGACCTAAGGACTAGCGGGGGTCTAGAGACCCAGTACTTC. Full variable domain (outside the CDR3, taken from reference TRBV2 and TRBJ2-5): EPEVTQTPSHQVTQMGQEVILRCVPISNHLYFYWYRQILGQKVEFLVSFYNNEISEKSEIFDDQFSVERPDGSNFTLKIRSTKLEDSAMYFCASSPDLRTSGGLETQYFGPGTRLLVL.